The 17 T cell receptor beta chains reported below all come from one sample, sequenced in a study of spatial heterogeneity in lung cancer. Time point in this sample: sample taken at primary tumor resection. TCRdb called the 5' RACE reads again in MiXCR, with one record for every CDR3 protein. Of over 1,500 distinct CDR3 sequences detected, 8% to 10% appear once; the ten largest clones hold around two fifths. The study's findings and limits: How many expanded intratumoral alpha and beta TCRs were present tracked the tumor mutation count, which was a count of nonsynonymous mutations.

The antigens for these receptors are not known. The sequenced sample was lung tumor tissue, obtained at surgery. These receptor sequences come from a female donor with early-stage non-small cell lung cancer.

By its share, this clonotype is medium-sized. This chain connects TRBV7-2 to TRBJ2-5; D tentatively reads TRBD1 or TRBD2 (5 bases each). Between the trimmed V and J ends, which lost 5 bases and 7 bases, there was a span of 14 bases. This CDR3 has 13 amino acids. CDR1 is SGHTA, CDR2 FQGNSA, per germline. The CDR3 DNA reads TGTGCCAGCAGCGCTGGGGGACGCGGGACCCAGTACTTC. This translates into CASSAGGRGTQYF.

This clonotype was counted at least ten times. The gene calls are TRBV6-5 and TRBJ1-4; 10 bases are a match to TRBD1. CDR3 size: 14 residues. The germline V gene has CDR1 MNHEY and CDR2 SVGAGI. V lost 7 bases, J lost 7 bases, and 6 bases stayed unmatched. In DNA, the CDR3 is TGTGCCAGCAAATCCGGGACAGGGGCTGAAAAACTGTTTTTT. Protein sequence: CASKSGTGAEKLFF.

At least ten counts were recorded for this clonotype. The V call is TRBV29-1, the J call TRBJ2-3; D uncertain. CDR3 length equals 12 residues. CDR1 and CDR2 from the germline V gene are SQVTM and ANQGSEA. V was trimmed by 2 bases and J by 2 bases, leaving 5 bases between them. The CDR3 here is CSVEYSTDTQYF. The CDR3 nucleotides read TGCAGCGTTGAATACTCCACAGATACGCAGTATTTT.

By share of the sample, this clonotype is medium-sized. CDR3 nucleotides: TGTGCCAGCAGTTACCAAGTGCCTGGGGCCAACGTCCTGACTTTC. Translating it yields CASSYQVPGANVLTF. J is TRBJ2-6 and V is TRBV6-6; D remains unclear. The CDR3 consists of 15 residues. The V gene's germline CDR1 is MNHNY and CDR2 SVGAGI (reference sequence). V was trimmed by 2 bases and J by 2 bases, leaving 7 bases between them.

The chain carries TRBV20-1 and TRBJ2-1, with TRBD2 matching 9 bases. Germline lookup yields CDR1 DFQATT and CDR2 SNEGSKA (reference sequence). This CDR3 is built from 14 residues. The ends lost 5 bases at V and 12 bases at J; junction bases unmatched: 14. The CDR3 loop reads CSALLAGNTLGQFF. CDR3 nucleotides: TGCAGTGCTCTACTAGCGGGTAATACGTTGGGGCAGTTCTTC.

The rearrangement joins TRBV7-2 to TRBJ2-7; a weak D match, TRBD1 (5 bases). Trimming removed 4 bases at V and 0 bases at J, with 13 bases between. The CDR3 is 15 amino acids. Looked up from germline, CDR1 is SGHTA and CDR2 is FQGNSA. Here the CDR3 reads CASSYRQRSSYEQYF. The CDR3 DNA follows: TGTGCCAGCAGCTACCGACAGAGAAGCTCCTACGAGCAGTACTTC.

This clonotype was picked up a small number of times. The chain is built from TRBV28 and TRBJ1-2, with no clear D. The CDR3 contains 15 residues. Trimming took 3 bases from V and 2 from J, leaving 13 bases between them. Germline CDR1 and CDR2: MDHEN and SYDVKM. CDR3 loop: CASSLVFTTNYGYTF. CDR3 nucleotide sequence: TGTGCCAGCAGTTTGGTCTTTACTACCAACTATGGCTACACCTTC.

V and J are TRBV24-1 and TRBJ2-1, with 12 bases lining up with TRBD2. The J segment lost 7 bases and the V segment lost 3 bases, leaving 6 bases of the junction unmatched. This CDR3 comprises 16 residues. The germline gives CDR1 KGHDR, CDR2 SFDVKD. The CDR3 region is CATSDELAGGRNEQFF. CDR3 DNA: TGTGCCACCAGTGATGAACTAGCGGGAGGCCGTAATGAGCAGTTCTTC.

This clonotype ranks as medium-sized. The V gene is TRBV7-9, the J gene TRBJ2-1; D is uncertain. Germline V gene data show CDR1 as SEHNR and CDR2 as FQNEAQ (reference sequence). V lost 5 bases to trimming and J lost 3 bases, with 14 bases between them. This CDR3 is built from 15 residues. The CDR3 coding sequence is TGTGCCAGCAGCCTAACAGTGACGGGCTACAATGAGCAGTTCTTC. Translating it yields CASSLTVTGYNEQFF. The variable domain in full, with the rest retrieved from reference TRBV7-9 and TRBJ2-1, is DTGVSQNPRHKITKRGQNVTFRCDPISEHNRLYWYRQTLGQGPEFLTYFQNEAQLEKSRLLSDRFSAERPKGSFSTLEIQRTEQGDSAMYLCASSLTVTGYNEQFFGPGTRLTVL.

In its sample, this clonotype is large. This rearrangement joins TRBV6-1 to TRBJ2-7; possibly TRBD2 for D (5 bases). CDR3 length: 13 amino acids. The V gene's germline CDR1 is MNHNS and CDR2 SASEGT. V lost 10 bases to trimming and J lost 1 base, with 14 bases between them. The CDR3 DNA is TGTGCCACCCTCCGGACGGGATCCTACGAGCAGTACTTC. This sequence encodes CATLRTGSYEQYF.

This clonotype was recorded a few times. V and J are TRBV2 and TRBJ2-5; D not certain. The CDR3 contains 13 residues. Deletions cut 0 bases from V and 9 bases from J, with 11 bases between. Germline V gene data show CDR1 as SNHLY and CDR2 as FYNNEI. The CDR3 reads CASSEAVDFAQYF. CDR3 DNA sequence: TGTGCCAGCAGTGAAGCGGTCGACTTCGCCCAGTACTTC.

This clonotype was seen only a few times. V usage is TRBV5-4 and J usage is TRBJ2-5, with 8 bases that match TRBD1. Unmatched junction bases numbered 7, after V lost 4 bases and J lost 5 bases. The CDR3 spans 14 residues. CDR1 SGHNT and CDR2 YYREEE come from the germline V gene (reference sequence). The CDR3 sequence is CASSPTGGRETQYF. CDR3 coding DNA: TGTGCCAGCAGCCCCACAGGGGGGAGGGAGACCCAGTACTTC.

By sample share, this clonotype is medium-sized. The chain combines TRBV5-1 with TRBJ2-1, with TRBD1 as a possible D gene (6 bases). Germline CDR1 SGHRS, CDR2 YFSETQ. The CDR3 sequence is 16 residues long. V lost 3 bases and J lost 1, with 14 bases in between. The CDR3 here is CASSSGMDRSYNEQFF. DNA for the CDR3: TGCGCCAGCAGCTCTGGGATGGACAGATCCTACAATGAGCAGTTCTTC.

This clonotype was seen at least ten times. The gene calls are TRBV6-1 and TRBJ2-3; D gene ambiguous. This CDR3 has 13 residues. Germline V CDR1 and CDR2: MNHNS, SASEGT. The V end was cut by 7 bases, the J end by 6 bases, with 14 bases between. CDR3 region: CASTEILWDTQYF. The CDR3 region has the DNA TGTGCCAGCACGGAAATCCTATGGGATACGCAGTATTTT.

In its sample, this clonotype ranks as medium-sized. The rearrangement uses TRBV29-1 and TRBJ1-1; no clear D. Germline V lookup: CDR1 SQVTM, CDR2 ANQGSEA. The V gene lost 0 bases and the J gene lost 3 bases, with 5 bases spanning the gap. There are 12 residues in the CDR3. The CDR3 DNA follows: TGCAGCGTTGAAGACAACGACACTGAAGCTTTCTTT. Translation: CSVEDNDTEAFF.

By share of the sample, this clonotype is medium-sized. CDR3 nucleotides: TGTGCCAGCAGCTTAGTTGTCGACAGGGGATTGATGTATAATTCACCCCTCCACTTT. It translates to CASSLVVDRGLMYNSPLHF. The gene calls are TRBV11-3 and TRBJ1-6; 8 bases are shared with TRBD1. V was pared by 1 base and J by 4 bases, with 12 bases of the junction left unmatched. This CDR3 contains 19 residues. Germline CDR1 is SGHNT and CDR2 is YENEEA.

This clonotype has more than one count but fewer than ten. V and J are TRBV28 and TRBJ1-1; a weak D match, TRBD1 (5 bases). Germline CDR1 reads MDHEN; CDR2 reads SYDVKM. The CDR3 consists of 15 residues. V was clipped by 2 bases and J by 6 bases, with 16 bases between them. This CDR3 reads CASSLGGTKGPEAFF. In nucleotides, the CDR3 is TGTGCCAGCAGTTTAGGTGGGACCAAAGGCCCTGAAGCTTTCTTT. Combining the CDR3 with reference TRBV28 and TRBJ1-1 gives the whole variable domain DVKVTQSSRYLVKRTGEKVFLECVQDMDHENMFWYRQDPGLGLRLIYFSYDVKMKEKGDIPEGYSVSREKKERFSLILESASTNQTSMYLCASSLGGTKGPEAFFGQGTRLTVV.